This T cell receptor beta chain was sequenced for a study of CD8 T cells in ankylosing spondylitis. Study-level points and caveats: Clones linked to disease were reported to show significant enrichment in matched ankylosing spondylitis synovial fluid. Relatively scarce in peripheral blood, disease-linked clones were CD8+. Earlier authors reported some of these motif variants in reactive arthritis synovial fluid and blood. Made up of several highly homologous variants, a TCR beta motif appeared characteristic of ankylosing spondylitis blood.

This CDR3 spans 14 amino acids. Trimming took off 3 bases at V and 2 bases at J, with 7 bases between the two ends. Germline values: CDR1 SGHAT, CDR2 FQNNGV. In the case of this clonotype: What it binds is not known.

As the method for making TCR beta libraries, quantitative 5'-RACE with molecular barcodes was used. TCRdb fed the 5' RACE reads into MiXCR, producing one record per CDR3 protein. The sample has about 540,000 distinct CDR3 sequences, about 13% seen once. This clonotype was sampled from a male donor with ankylosing spondylitis. Sequences were obtained from blood, either unsorted or a sorted T cell fraction (not recorded which). V gene TRBV11-2 combines with J gene TRBJ1-4; the D gene is possibly TRBD1 (5 bases). DNA for the CDR3: TGTGCCAGCAGCTTGGGGCATACTAATGAAAAACTGTTTTTT. As protein: CASSLGHTNEKLFF.